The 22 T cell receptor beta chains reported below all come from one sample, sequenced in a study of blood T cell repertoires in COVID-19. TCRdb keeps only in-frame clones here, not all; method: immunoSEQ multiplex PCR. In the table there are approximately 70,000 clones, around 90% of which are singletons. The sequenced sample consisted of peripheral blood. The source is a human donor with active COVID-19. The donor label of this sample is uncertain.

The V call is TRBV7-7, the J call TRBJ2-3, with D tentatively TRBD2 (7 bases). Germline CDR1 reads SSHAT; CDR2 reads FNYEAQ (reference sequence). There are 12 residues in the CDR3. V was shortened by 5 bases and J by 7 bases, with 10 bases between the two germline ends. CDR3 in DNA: TGTGCCAGCAGCCCGGGGGGCTATACGCAGTATTTT. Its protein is CASSPGGYTQYF.

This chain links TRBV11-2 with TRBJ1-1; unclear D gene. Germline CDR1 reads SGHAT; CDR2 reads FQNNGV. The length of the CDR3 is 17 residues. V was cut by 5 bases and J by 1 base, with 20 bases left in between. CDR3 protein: CASSRQTSTEQNTEAFF. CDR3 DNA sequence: TGTGCCAGCAGCCGACAAACCTCAACAGAACAGAACACTGAAGCTTTCTTT. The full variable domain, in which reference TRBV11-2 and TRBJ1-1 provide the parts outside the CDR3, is EAGVAQSPRYKIIEKRQSVAFWCNPISGHATLYWYQQILGQGPKLLIQFQNNGVVDDSQLPKDRFSAERLKGVDSTLKIQPAKLEDSAVYLCASSRQTSTEQNTEAFFGQGTRLTVV.

CDR3 in DNA: TGTGCCAGCAGCTCCCCCGCAAGCGGGAGCTCCTACAATGAGCAGTTCTTC. Translated, it gives CASSSPASGSSYNEQFF. The rearrangement joins TRBV7-2 to TRBJ2-1; 8 nucleotides agree with TRBD2. Per the germline V gene, CDR1 is SGHTA and CDR2 is FQGNSA. J was trimmed by 0 bases and V by 4 bases; bases with no gene match: 8. The length of the CDR3 is 17 residues.

The CDR3: CASRGTADNSPLHF. CDR3 DNA sequence: TGCGCCAGCCGGGGGACCGCCGATAATTCACCCCTCCACTTT. This chain connects TRBV5-1 to TRBJ1-6; D is perhaps TRBD1 (5 bases). The CDR3 runs 14 residues. Germline CDR1 SGHRS, CDR2 YFSETQ. The germline V and J ends were trimmed by 7 bases and 5 bases, with 13 bases remaining between them. Full variable domain (outside the CDR3, taken from reference TRBV5-1 and TRBJ1-6): KAGVTQTPRYLIKTRGQQVTLSCSPISGHRSVSWYQQTPGQGLQFLFEYFSETQRNKGNFPGRFSGRQFSNSRSEMNVSTLELGDSALYLCASRGTADNSPLHFGNGTRLTVT.

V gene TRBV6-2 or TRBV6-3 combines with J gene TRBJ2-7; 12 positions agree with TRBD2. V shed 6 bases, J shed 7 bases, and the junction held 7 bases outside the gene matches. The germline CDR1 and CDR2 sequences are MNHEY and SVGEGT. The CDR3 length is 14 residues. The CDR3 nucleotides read TGTGCCAGCAGCCCTCGACTAGCGGGAGCAGAGCAGTACTTC. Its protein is CASSPRLAGAEQYF.

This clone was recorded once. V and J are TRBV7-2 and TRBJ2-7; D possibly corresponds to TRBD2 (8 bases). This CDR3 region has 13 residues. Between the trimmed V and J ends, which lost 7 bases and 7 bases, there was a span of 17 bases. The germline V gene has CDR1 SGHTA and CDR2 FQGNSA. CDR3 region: CASKSGGGGEQYF. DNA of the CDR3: TGTGCCAGCAAGTCGGGAGGGGGCGGAGAGCAGTACTTC. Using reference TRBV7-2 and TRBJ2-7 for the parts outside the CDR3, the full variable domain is GAGVSQSPSNKVTEKGKDVELRCDPISGHTALYWYRQSLGQGLEFLIYFQGNSAPDKSGLPSDRFSAERTGGSVSTLTIQRTQQEDSAVYLCASKSGGGGEQYFGPGTRLTVT.

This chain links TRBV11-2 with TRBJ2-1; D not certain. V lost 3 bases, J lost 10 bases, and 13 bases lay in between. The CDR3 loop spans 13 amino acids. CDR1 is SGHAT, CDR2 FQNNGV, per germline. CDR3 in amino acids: CASSLAGHREQFF. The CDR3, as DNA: TGTGCCAGCAGCTTGGCTGGGCACAGAGAGCAGTTCTTC.

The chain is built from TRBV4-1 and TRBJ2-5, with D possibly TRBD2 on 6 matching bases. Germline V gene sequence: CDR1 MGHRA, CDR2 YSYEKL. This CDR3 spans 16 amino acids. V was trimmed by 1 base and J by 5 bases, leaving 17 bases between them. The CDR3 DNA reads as TGCGCCAGCAGCCAAGGGGTCGCAGGGAGGCGGGAGACCCAGTACTTC. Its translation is CASSQGVAGRRETQYF.

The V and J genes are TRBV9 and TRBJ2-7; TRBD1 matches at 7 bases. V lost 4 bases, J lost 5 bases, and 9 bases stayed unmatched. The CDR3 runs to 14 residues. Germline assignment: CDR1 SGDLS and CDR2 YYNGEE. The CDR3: CASSPGGQVDEQYF. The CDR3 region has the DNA TGTGCCAGCAGCCCAGGAGGACAGGTGGACGAGCAGTACTTC. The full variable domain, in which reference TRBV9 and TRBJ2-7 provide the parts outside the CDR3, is DSGVTQTPKHLITATGQRVTLRCSPRSGDLSVYWYQQSLDQGLQFLIQYYNGEERAKGNILERFSAQQFPDLHSELNLSSLELGDSALYFCASSPGGQVDEQYFGPGTRLTVT.

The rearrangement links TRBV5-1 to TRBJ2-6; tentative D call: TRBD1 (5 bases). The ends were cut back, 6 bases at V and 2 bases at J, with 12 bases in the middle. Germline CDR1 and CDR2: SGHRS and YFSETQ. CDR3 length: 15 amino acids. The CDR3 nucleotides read TGCGCCAGCACCTCCCAGGGCGCTGGGGCCAACGTCCTGACTTTC. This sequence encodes CASTSQGAGANVLTF.

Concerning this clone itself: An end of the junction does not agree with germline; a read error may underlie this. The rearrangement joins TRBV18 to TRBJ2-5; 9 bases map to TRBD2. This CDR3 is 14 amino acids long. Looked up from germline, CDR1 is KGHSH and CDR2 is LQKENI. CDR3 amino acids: CASPPGTSRETQYF. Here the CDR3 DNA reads TGTGCCAGCCCACCAGGGACTAGCAGGGAGACCCAGTACTTC.

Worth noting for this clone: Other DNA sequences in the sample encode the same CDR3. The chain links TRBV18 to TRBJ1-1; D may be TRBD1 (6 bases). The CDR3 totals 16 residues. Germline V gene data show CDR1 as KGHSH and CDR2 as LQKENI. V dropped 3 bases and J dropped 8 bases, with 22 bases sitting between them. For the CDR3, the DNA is TGTGCCAGCTCACCTCTAACACAGGGCCTATCTCCCGAAGCTTTCTTT. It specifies CASSPLTQGLSPEAFF.

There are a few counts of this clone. The CDR3 is CASSEARTGGHTEAFF. DNA for the CDR3: TGTGCCAGCAGTGAAGCGAGGACAGGGGGACACACTGAAGCTTTCTTT. V and J are TRBV25-1 and TRBJ1-1; 10 bases agree with TRBD1. Trimming removed 2 bases from V and 3 bases from J; junction bases left unmatched: 6. The germline gives CDR1 MGHDK, CDR2 SYGVNS. The CDR3 has 16 amino acids. Filled out from reference TRBV25-1 and TRBJ1-1, the complete variable domain reads EADIYQTPRYLVIGTGKKITLECSQTMGHDKMYWYQQDPGMELHLIHYSYGVNSTEKGDLSSESTVSRIRTEHFPLTLESARPSHTSQYLCASSEARTGGHTEAFFGQGTRLTVV.

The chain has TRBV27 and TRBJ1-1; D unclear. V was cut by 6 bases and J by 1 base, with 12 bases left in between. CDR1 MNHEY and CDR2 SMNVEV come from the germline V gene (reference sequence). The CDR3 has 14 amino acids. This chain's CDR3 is CASSPRRGNTEAFF. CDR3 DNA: TGTGCCAGCAGCCCGAGGCGAGGGAACACTGAAGCTTTCTTT.

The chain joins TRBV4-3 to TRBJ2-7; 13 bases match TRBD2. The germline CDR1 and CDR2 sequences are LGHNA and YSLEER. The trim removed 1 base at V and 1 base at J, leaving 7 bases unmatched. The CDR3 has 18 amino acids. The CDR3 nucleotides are TGCGCCAGCAGCCAAGGGACTAGCGGGAGAGGGAGGTCCTACGAGCAGTACTTC. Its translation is CASSQGTSGRGRSYEQYF.

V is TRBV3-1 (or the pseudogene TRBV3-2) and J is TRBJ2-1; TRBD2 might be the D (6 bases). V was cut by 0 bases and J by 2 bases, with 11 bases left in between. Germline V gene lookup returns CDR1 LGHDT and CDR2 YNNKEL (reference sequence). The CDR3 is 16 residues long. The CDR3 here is CASSQDLAGPYNEQFF. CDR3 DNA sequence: TGTGCCAGCAGCCAAGATCTGGCGGGACCCTACAATGAGCAGTTCTTC.

The CDR3 reads CASSELAETQYF. CDR3 coding DNA: TGTGCCAGCAGTGAACTAGCAGAGACCCAGTACTTC. This sequence joins TRBV2 and TRBJ2-5, with D tentatively TRBD2 (5 bases). Germline loops: CDR1 SNHLY, CDR2 FYNNEI. This CDR3 has 12 amino acids. V was shortened by 2 bases and J by 4 bases, with 5 bases between the two germline ends.

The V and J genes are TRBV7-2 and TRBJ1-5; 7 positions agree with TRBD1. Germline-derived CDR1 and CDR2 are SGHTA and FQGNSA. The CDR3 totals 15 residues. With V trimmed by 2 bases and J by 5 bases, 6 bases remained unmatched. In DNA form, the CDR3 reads TGTGCCAGCAGCTTAAGACAGGGTGGCGATCAGCCCCAGCATTTT. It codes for CASSLRQGGDQPQHF.

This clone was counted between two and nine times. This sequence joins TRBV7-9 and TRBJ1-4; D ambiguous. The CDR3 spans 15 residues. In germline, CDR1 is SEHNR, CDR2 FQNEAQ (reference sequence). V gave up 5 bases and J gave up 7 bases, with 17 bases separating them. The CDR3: CASSPTSSTGEKLFF. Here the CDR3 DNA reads TGTGCCAGCAGCCCTACGTCCAGTACGGGTGAAAAACTGTTTTTT.

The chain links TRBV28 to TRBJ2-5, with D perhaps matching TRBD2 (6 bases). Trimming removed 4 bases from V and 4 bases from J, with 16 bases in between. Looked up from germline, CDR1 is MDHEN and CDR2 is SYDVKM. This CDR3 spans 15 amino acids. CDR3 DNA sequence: TGTGCCAGCAGTTCGGTGGGAGGTGGTATAGAGACCCAGTACTTC. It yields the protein CASSSVGGGIETQYF.

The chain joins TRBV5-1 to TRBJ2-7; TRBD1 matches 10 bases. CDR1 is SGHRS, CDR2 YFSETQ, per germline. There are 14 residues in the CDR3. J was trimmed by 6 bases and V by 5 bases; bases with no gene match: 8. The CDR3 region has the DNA TGCGCCAGCAGACGGTCGGGGACAGGGGTCGAGCAGTACTTC. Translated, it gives CASRRSGTGVEQYF.

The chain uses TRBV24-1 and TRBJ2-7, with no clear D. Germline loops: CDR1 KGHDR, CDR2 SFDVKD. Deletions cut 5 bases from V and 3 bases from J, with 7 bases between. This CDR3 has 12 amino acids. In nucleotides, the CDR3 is TGTGCCACCAGTGGTCCAGGCTACGAGCAGTACTTC. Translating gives CATSGPGYEQYF.